This T cell receptor (beta chain) was profiled in a study of Graves' ophthalmopathy and Graves' hyperthyroidism. At the level of the study: The collection of peripheral blood took place at initial diagnosis, before any treatment.

With regard to this clonotype: Its antigen is as yet unknown.

The authors amplified TCR beta CDR3 regions, and they did so from RNA transcripts for repertoire sequencing. An opening RT-PCR round employed HTBI primers and preceded a second-round multiplex PCR. TCRdb redid the calling of the multiplex PCR reads with MiXCR, one entry per CDR3 protein. Of 200,000 to 250,000 distinct CDR3 sequences in the sample, 45% were seen once. General study results and limits: Ophthalmopathy progression cases were predicted by the model with approximately 71% sensitivity and 72.22% specificity.

The diagnostic workup employed clinical symptoms, serum thyroxine, TRAb, thyroid ultrasound and orbital computed tomography. This clonotype was sampled from an adult man with Graves' ophthalmopathy. What was sequenced was peripheral blood.

CDR3 nucleotide sequence: TGTGCCAGCAGCCCAGGGACAGGCCGATTTCCCGAGCAGTACTTC. Its protein product is CASSPGTGRFPEQYF. This chain joins TRBV5-6 and TRBJ2-7, with 8 bases aligning to TRBD1. This CDR3 is built from 15 residues. From germline, CDR1 is SGHDT and CDR2 YYEEEE. The V and J ends lost 4 bases and 6 bases, in that order; junction bases with no gene match: 12.